This T cell receptor (beta chain) is from a study of PD-L1 blockade in urothelial cancer. Study as a whole: T cells numbered a median of approximately 130,000 in the blood samples.

Specified time point: pretreatment peripheral blood. This CDR3 spans 13 amino acids. V was clipped by 7 bases and J by 6 bases, with 16 bases between them. Germline loops: CDR1 SGHRS, CDR2 YFSETQ. TCRdb's table, derived via immunoSEQ multiplex PCR, lists solely in-frame clones and lacks some. In the table there are around 79,000 clones, around 81% of which are singletons. The chain is built from TRBV5-1 and TRBJ1-1; D not resolved. Sequenced here: PBMCs, sampled around atezolizumab (anti-PD-L1) treatment. The TCR originated in a man aged 40-49 years with urothelial cancer. CDR3 in DNA: TGCGCCAGCTTGGACTCCCCCTCGGCTGAAGCTTTCTTT. It encodes CASLDSPSAEAFF.